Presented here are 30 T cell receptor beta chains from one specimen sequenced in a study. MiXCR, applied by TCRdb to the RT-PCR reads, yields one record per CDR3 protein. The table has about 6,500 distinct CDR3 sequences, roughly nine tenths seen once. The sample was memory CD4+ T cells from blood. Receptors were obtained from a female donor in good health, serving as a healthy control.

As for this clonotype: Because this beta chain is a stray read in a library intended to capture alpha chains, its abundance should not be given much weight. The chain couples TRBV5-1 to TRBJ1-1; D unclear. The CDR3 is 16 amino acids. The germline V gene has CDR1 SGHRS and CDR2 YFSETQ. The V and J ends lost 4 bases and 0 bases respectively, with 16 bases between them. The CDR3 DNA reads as TGCGCCAGCAGCCGGCGCCGACAAAGAATGAACACTGAAGCTTTCTTT. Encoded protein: CASSRRRQRMNTEAFF.

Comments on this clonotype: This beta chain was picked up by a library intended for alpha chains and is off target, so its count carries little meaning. CDR3 in amino acids: CASSLGGGSSYEQYF. The CDR3, as DNA: TGTGCCAGCAGCTTAGGCGGAGGCAGCTCCTACGAGCAGTACTTC. The chain uses TRBV7-8 and TRBJ2-7, with D maybe TRBD2 (5 bases). Trimming cost V 1 base and J 0 bases, with 10 bases left between them. Germline V gene data show CDR1 as SGHVS and CDR2 as FQNEAQ. CDR3 length: 15 residues. Looking up the rest from reference TRBV7-8 and TRBJ2-7 gives the full variable domain: GAGVSQSPRYKVAKRGQDVALRCDPISGHVSLFWYQQALGQGPEFLTYFQNEAQLDKSGLPSDRFFAERPEGSVSTLKIQRTQQEDSAVYLCASSLGGGSSYEQYFGPGTRLTVT.

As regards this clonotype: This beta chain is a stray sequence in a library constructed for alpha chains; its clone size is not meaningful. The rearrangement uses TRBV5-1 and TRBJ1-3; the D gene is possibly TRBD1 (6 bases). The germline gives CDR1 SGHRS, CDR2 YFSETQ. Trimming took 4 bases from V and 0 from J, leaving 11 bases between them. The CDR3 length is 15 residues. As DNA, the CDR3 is TGCGCCAGCAGCCTAAGGGGGGACTCTGGAAACACCATATATTTT. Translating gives CASSLRGDSGNTIYF.

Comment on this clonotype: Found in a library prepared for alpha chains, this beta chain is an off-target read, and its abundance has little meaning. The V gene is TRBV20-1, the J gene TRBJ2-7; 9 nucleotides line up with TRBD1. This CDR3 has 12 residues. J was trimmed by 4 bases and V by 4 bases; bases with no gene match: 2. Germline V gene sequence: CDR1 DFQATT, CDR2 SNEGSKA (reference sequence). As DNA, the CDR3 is TGCAGTGCTATCGACAGGGGGTACGAGCAGTACTTC. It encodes CSAIDRGYEQYF.

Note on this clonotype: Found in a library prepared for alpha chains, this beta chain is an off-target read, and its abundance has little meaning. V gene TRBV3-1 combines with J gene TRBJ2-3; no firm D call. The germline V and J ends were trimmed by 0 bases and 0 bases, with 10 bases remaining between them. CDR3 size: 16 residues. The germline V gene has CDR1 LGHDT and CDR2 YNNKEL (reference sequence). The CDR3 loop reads CASSQDLGISTDTQYF. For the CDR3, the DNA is TGTGCCAGCAGCCAAGATCTGGGAATTAGCACAGATACGCAGTATTTT.

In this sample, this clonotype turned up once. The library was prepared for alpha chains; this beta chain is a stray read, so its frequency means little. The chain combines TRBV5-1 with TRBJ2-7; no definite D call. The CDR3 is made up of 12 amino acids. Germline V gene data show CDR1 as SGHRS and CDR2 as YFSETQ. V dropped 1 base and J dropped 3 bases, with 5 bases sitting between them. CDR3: CASSLIGYEQYF. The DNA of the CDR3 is TGCGCCAGCAGCTTGATTGGCTACGAGCAGTACTTC.

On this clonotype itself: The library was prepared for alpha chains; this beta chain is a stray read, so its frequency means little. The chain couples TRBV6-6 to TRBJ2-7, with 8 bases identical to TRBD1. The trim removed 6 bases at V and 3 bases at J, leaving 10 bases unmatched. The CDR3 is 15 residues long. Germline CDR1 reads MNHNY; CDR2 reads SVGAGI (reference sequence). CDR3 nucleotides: TGTGCCAGCAGGTCCGGACAGGGCGGGTACTACGAGCAGTACTTC. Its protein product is CASRSGQGGYYEQYF.

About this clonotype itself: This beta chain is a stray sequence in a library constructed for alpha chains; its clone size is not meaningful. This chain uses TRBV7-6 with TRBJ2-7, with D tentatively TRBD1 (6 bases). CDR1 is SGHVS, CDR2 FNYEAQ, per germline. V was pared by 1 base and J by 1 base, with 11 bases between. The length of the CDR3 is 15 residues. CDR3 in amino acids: CASSLGAGVSYEQYF. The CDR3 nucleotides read TGTGCCAGCAGCTTAGGGGCAGGGGTGTCCTACGAGCAGTACTTC.

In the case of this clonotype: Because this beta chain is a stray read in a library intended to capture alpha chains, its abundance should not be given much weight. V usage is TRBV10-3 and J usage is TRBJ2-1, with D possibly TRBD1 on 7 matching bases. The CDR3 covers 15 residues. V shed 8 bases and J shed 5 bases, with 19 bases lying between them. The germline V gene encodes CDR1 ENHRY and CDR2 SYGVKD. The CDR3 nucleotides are TGTGCCATCGGGAGACAGGGAGGCCCCGACAATGAGCAGTTCTTC. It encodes CAIGRQGGPDNEQFF.

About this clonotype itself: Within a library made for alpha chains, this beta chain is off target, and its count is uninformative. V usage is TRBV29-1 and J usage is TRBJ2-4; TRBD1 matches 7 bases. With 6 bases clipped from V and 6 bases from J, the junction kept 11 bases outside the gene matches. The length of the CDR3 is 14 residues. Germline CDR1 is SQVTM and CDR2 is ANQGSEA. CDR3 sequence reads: CSVKKGALGNIQYF. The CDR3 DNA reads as TGCAGCGTAAAAAAGGGGGCGCTTGGAAACATTCAGTACTTC. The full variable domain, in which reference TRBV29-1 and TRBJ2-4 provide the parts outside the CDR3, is SAVISQKPSRDICQRGTSLTIQCQVDSQVTMMFWYRQQPGQSLTLIATANQGSEATYESGFVIDKFPISRPNLTFSTLTVSNMSPEDSSIYLCSVKKGALGNIQYFGAGTRLSVL.

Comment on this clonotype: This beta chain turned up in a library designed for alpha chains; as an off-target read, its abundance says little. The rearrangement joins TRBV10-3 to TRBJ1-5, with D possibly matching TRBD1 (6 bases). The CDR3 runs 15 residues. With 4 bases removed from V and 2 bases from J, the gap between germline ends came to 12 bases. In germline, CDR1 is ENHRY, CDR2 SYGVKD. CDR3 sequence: CAISVGGPGNQPQHF. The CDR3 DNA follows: TGTGCCATCAGTGTTGGGGGCCCGGGCAATCAGCCCCAGCATTTT.

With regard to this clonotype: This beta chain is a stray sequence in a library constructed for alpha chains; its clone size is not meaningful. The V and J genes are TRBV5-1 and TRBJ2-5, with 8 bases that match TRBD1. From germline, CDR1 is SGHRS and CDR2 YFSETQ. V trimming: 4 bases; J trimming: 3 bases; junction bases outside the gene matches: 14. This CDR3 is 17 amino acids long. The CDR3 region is CASSVDRTGNMKETQYF. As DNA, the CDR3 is TGCGCCAGCAGCGTGGACAGGACAGGGAATATGAAAGAGACCCAGTACTTC.

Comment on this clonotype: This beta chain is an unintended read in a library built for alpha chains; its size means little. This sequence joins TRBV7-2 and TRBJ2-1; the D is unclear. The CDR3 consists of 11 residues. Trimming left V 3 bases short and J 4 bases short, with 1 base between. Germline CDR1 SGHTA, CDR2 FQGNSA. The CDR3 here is CASSFYNEQFF. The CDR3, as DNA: TGTGCCAGCAGCTTTTACAATGAGCAGTTCTTC. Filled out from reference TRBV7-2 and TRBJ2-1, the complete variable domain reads GAGVSQSPSNKVTEKGKDVELRCDPISGHTALYWYRQSLGQGLEFLIYFQGNSAPDKSGLPSDRFSAERTGGSVSTLTIQRTQQEDSAVYLCASSFYNEQFFGPGTRLTVL.

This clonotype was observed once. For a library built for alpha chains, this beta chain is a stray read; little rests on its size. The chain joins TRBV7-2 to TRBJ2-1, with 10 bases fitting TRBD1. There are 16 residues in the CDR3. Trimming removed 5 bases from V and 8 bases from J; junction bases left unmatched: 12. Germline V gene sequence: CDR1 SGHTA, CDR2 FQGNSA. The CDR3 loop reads CASSPLRGQGFYEQFF. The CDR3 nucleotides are TGTGCCAGCAGCCCCCTCCGGGGACAGGGGTTCTATGAGCAGTTCTTC.

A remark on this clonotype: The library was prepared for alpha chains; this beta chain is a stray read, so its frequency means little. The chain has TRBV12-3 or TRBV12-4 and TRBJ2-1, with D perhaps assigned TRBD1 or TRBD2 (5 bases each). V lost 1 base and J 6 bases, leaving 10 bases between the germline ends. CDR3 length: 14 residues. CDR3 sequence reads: CASSLGFGGNEQFF. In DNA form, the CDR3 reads TGTGCCAGCAGTTTAGGTTTTGGGGGCAATGAGCAGTTCTTC.

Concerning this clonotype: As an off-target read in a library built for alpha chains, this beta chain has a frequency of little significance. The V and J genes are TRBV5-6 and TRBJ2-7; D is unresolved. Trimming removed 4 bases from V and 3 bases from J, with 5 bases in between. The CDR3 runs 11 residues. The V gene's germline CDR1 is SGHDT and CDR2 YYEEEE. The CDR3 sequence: CASSERYEQYF. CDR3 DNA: TGTGCCAGCAGCGAACGCTACGAGCAGTACTTC.

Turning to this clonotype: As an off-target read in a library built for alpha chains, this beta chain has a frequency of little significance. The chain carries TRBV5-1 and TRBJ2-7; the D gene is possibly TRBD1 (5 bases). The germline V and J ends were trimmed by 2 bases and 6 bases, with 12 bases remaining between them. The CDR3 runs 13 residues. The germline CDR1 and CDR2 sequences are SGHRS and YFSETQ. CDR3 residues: CASSFADRGEQYF. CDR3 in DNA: TGCGCCAGCAGCTTCGCGGATAGGGGCGAGCAGTACTTC. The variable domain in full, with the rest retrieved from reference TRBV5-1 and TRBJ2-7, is KAGVTQTPRYLIKTRGQQVTLSCSPISGHRSVSWYQQTPGQGLQFLFEYFSETQRNKGNFPGRFSGRQFSNSRSEMNVSTLELGDSALYLCASSFADRGEQYFGPGTRLTVT.

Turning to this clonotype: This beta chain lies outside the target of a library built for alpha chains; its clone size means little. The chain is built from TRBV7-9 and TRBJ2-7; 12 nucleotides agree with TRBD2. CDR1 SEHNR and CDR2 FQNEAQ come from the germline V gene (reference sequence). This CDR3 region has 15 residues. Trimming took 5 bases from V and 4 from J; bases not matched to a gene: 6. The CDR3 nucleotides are TGTGCCAGCAGCATCCCCGGACTAGCGGGGTACGAGCAGTACTTC. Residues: CASSIPGLAGYEQYF.

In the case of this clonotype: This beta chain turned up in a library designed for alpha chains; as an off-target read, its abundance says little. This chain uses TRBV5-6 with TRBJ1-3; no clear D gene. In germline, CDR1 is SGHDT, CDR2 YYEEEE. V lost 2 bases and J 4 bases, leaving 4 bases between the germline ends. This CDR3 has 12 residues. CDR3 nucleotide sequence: TGTGCCAGCAGCTTCGGGGGAAACACCATATATTTT. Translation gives CASSFGGNTIYF. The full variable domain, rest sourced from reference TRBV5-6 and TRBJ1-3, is DAGVTQSPTHLIKTRGQQVTLRCSPKSGHDTVSWYQQALGQGPQFIFQYYEEEERQRGNFPDRFSGHQFPNYSSELNVNALLLGDSALYLCASSFGGNTIYFGEGSWLTVV.

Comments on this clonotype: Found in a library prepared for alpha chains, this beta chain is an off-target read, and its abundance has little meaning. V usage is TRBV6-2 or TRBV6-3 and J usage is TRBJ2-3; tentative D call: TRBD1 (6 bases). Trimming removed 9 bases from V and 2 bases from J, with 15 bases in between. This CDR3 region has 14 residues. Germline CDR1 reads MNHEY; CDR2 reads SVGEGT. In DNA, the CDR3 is TGTGCCAGTGTCCCGGACAGCAACACAGATACGCAGTATTTT. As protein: CASVPDSNTDTQYF.

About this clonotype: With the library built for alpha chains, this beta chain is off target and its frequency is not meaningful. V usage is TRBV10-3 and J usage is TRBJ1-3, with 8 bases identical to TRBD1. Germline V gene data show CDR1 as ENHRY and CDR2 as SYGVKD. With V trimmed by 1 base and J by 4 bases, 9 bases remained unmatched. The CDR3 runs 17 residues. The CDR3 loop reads CAISEWMQGAKGNTIYF. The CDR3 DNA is TGTGCCATCAGTGAGTGGATGCAGGGGGCGAAAGGAAACACCATATATTTT.

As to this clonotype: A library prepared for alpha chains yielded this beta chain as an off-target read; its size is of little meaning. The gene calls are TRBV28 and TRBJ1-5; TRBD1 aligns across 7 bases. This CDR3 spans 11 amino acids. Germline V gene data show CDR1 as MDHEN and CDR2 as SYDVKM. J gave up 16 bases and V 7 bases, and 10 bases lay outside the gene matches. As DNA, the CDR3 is TGTGCCAGCATAACGGAGGGACAGCGCCATTTT. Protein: CASITEGQRHF.

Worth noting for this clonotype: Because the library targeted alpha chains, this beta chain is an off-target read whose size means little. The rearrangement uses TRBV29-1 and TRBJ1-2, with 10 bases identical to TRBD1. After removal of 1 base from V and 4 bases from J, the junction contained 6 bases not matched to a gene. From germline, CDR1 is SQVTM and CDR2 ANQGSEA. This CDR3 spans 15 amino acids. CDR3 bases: TGCAGCGTTGAAGCTCTGGGACAGGGGAGCTATGGCTACACCTTC. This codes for CSVEALGQGSYGYTF. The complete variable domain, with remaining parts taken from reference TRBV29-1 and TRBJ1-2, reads SAVISQKPSRDICQRGTSLTIQCQVDSQVTMMFWYRQQPGQSLTLIATANQGSEATYESGFVIDKFPISRPNLTFSTLTVSNMSPEDSSIYLCSVEALGQGSYGYTFGSGTRLTVV.

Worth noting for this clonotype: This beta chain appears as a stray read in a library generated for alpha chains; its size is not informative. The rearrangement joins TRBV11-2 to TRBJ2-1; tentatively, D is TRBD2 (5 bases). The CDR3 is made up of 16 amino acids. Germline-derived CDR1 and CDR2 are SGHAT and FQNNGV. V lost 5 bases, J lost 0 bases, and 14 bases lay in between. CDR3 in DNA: TGTGCCAGCAGCCGCACGGGAAGAAGCTCCTACAATGAGCAGTTCTTC. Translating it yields CASSRTGRSSYNEQFF.

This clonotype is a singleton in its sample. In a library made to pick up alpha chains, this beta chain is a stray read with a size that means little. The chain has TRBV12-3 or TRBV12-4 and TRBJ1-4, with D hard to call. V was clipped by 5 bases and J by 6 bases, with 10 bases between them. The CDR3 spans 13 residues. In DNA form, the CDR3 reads TGTGCCAGCAGTCTCAACCCGGATGAAAAACTGTTTTTT. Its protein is CASSLNPDEKLFF.

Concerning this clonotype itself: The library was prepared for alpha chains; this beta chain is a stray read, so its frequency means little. The CDR3 here is CATRDRNADTQYF. DNA for the CDR3: TGTGCCACCAGGGACAGGAACGCAGATACGCAGTATTTT. This chain joins TRBV24-1 and TRBJ2-3; TRBD1 agrees at 7 bases. The CDR3 has 13 residues. The germline CDR1 and CDR2 sequences are KGHDR and SFDVKD. V lost 7 bases and J lost 4; bases outside the gene matches: 4.

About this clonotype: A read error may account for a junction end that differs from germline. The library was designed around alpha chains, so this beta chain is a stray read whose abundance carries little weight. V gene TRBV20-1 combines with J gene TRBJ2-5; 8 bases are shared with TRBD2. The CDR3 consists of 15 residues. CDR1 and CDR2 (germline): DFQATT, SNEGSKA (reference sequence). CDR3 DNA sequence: TGCAGTGCTTCTGTGTCTTCGGGACTAGAAGAGTCCCAGTACTTC. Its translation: CSASVSSGLEESQYF.

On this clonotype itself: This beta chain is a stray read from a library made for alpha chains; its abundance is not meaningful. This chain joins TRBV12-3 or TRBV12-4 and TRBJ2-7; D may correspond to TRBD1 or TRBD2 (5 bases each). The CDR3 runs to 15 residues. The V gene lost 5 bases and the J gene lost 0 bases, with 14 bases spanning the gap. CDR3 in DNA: TGTGCCAGCAGTCCCCAGGGAGCAATCTCCTACGAGCAGTACTTC. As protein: CASSPQGAISYEQYF.

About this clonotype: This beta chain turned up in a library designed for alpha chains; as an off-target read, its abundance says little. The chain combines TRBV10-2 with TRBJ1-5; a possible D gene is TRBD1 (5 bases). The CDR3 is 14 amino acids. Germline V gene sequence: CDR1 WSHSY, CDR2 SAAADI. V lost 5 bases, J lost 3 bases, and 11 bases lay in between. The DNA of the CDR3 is TGCGCCAGCAGTCCCTCGGGACCCAATCAGCCCCAGCATTTT. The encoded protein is CASSPSGPNQPQHF.

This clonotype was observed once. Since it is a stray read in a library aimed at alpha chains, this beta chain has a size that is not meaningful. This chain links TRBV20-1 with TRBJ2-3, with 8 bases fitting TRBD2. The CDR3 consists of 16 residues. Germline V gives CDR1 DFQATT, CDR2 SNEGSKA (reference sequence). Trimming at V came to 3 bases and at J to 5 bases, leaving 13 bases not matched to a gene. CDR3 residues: CSASSLTGGRRDTQYF. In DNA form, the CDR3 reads TGCAGTGCTAGTTCCCTCACGGGGGGGCGAAGAGATACGCAGTATTTT.